The T cell receptor beta chain under discussion was sequenced for a study of control samples from healthy donors and cancer patients. Trimming left V 7 bases short and J 8 bases short, with 23 bases between. CDR3 length: 15 residues. Per germline, CDR1 LNHDA and CDR2 SQIVND (reference sequence). Assay used: immunoSEQ multiplex PCR; TCRdb lists only in-frame clones, some missing. The table shows 60,000 to 95,000 clones, with around 90% occurring only once. The clonotype was recovered from a woman in her 50s with colorectal cancer. The specimen sequenced was PBMCs. The chain has TRBV19 and TRBJ1-2, with D tentatively TRBD1 (6 bases). The CDR3 is CASTPLEGGSRGYTF. DNA of the CDR3: TGTGCCAGTACCCCATTGGAGGGGGGGAGCCGGGGCTACACCTTC.